This T cell receptor beta chain was obtained from a study of OX40 agonist ivuxolimab in advanced cancers. Study context: Intravenous ivuxolimab at 0.01 to 10 mg/kg was given to patients every 2 weeks.

Concerning this clone itself: The target antigen is unknown.

The data were produced by immunoSEQ multiplex PCR, yet TCRdb's version contains in-frame clones alone and is incomplete. The sample shows some 65,000 clones, about 91% of them seen only once. Findings and caveats of the study: There was clonal expansion of CD4+ and CD8+ blood T cells by week 6 at 0.1 to 3.0 mg/kg.

The ends lost 7 bases at V and 1 base at J; junction bases unmatched: 10. CDR1 LNHDA and CDR2 SQIVND come from the germline V gene (reference sequence). The CDR3 totals 15 residues. The sample consisted of CD4+ or CD8+ T cells sorted from blood, taken in a trial of the OX40 agonist ivuxolimab. The TCR sequence derives from an adult with an advanced solid tumor such as melanoma, head and neck, liver or kidney cancer. V usage is TRBV19 and J usage is TRBJ2-7, with 7 bases fitting TRBD2. The CDR3 protein is CASTPSGRSSYEQYF. CDR3 DNA sequence: TGTGCCAGTACCCCTAGCGGTCGATCGTCCTACGAGCAGTACTTC.